Listed below are T cell receptor beta chains from one sample, sequenced in a study of naive and memory T cell subsets. One entry per CDR3 protein results from TCRdb running MiXCR on the UMI-ligation and nested PCR reads. This repertoire shows 70,000 to 95,000 distinct CDR3 sequences, about 6.5% found once; its top ten account for more than 1.5%. What was sequenced was central memory CD4+ T cells from blood. These receptors were taken from a human donor in good health. CDR3s include the opening cysteine and the closing phenylalanine or tryptophan. A D gene is named only where the DNA matches it firmly. Not all rows give a size; the values are once, few, many and, for expanded clones, a class.

j_call | v_call | clone_size | d_call | cdr3_nt | cdr3_aa
TRBJ2-6 | TRBV4-3 | many | - | TGCGCCAGCAGCCTATCACCAGGATCTGGGGCCAACGTCCTGACTTTC | CASSLSPGSGANVLTF
TRBJ2-3 | TRBV4-3 | few | - | TGCGCCAGCAGCCAAGAGCCGGGTTCAGATACGCAGTATTTT | CASSQEPGSDTQYF
TRBJ2-5 | TRBV5-1 | few | - | TGCGCCAGCACCCAGGTAGTGGGCCGGGAGACCCAGTACTTC | CASTQVVGRETQYF
TRBJ1-1 | TRBV5-1 | many | - | TGCGCCAGCAGCACAGGGTCTAACACTGAAGCTTTCTTT | CASSTGSNTEAFF
TRBJ2-1 | TRBV6-2/TRBV6-3 | many | TRBD2 | TGTGCCAGCAGGAGGATTCAGCGGGAAAACAATGAGCAGTTCTTC | CASRRIQRENNEQFF
TRBJ2-2 | TRBV12-3/TRBV12-4 | many | - | TGTGCCAGCAGCCTTAGGAACACCGGGGAGCTGTTTTTT | CASSLRNTGELFF
TRBJ2-3 | TRBV20-1 | many | TRBD2 | TGCAGTGCCCCTGGACTAGCGGGGGGGTTCACAGATACGCAGTATTTT | CSAPGLAGGFTDTQYF
TRBJ1-5 | TRBV6-1 | few | - | TGTGCCAGCAGAGAGGGCATCGGATATCAGCCCCAGCATTTT | CASREGIGYQPQHF
TRBJ2-1 | TRBV5-6 | few | - | TGTGCCAGCAGCTTGAAACTATCTAGCTCCTACAATGAGCAGTTCTTC | CASSLKLSSSYNEQFF
TRBJ1-5 | TRBV7-2 | many | - | TGTGCCAGCAGCTCCCCCGGTCAGCCCCAGCATTTT | CASSSPGQPQHF
TRBJ2-7 | TRBV5-4 | - | - | TGTGCCAGCAGCTTGGAGCCTCCTCCGGACTACGAGCAGTACTTC | CASSLEPPPDYEQYF
TRBJ2-1 | TRBV11-3 | - | - | TGTGCCAGCAGCTTAGATGGTCCAAACAATGAGCAGTTCTTC | CASSLDGPNNEQFF
TRBJ1-5 | TRBV6-6 | many | - | TGTGCCAGCAGTTACTCGGGCACACGATATAGCAATCAGCCCCAGCATTTT | CASSYSGTRYSNQPQHF
TRBJ1-3 | TRBV18 | few | - | TGTGCCAGCTCACCTTATCTAGACCTGGGAAACACCATATATTTT | CASSPYLDLGNTIYF
TRBJ2-1 | TRBV7-2 | - | - | TGTGCCAGCAGCTTAACCCCGTCCCTGACTAAGGGGCAGGTCACCTCCTACAATGAGCAGTTCTTC | CASSLTPSLTKGQVTSYNEQFF
TRBJ2-3 | TRBV19 | many | TRBD1 | TGTGCCATCCCGTCGGGCAGGGGGTTGTTAAATACGCAGTATTTT | CAIPSGRGLLNTQYF
TRBJ1-2 | TRBV6-1 | - | TRBD1 | TGTGCCAGCAACCACCCGTCGACAGGGCTCTACTATGGCTACACCTTC | CASNHPSTGLYYGYTF
TRBJ2-1 | TRBV20-1 | - | TRBD2 | TGCAGTGCTACCACAAAACCGGGACTAGCGGGAGGTGTCCATGAGCAGTTCTTC | CSATTKPGLAGGVHEQFF
TRBJ2-7 | TRBV5-1 | many | - | TGCGCCAGCCAACTCAGTGGGGCGACTAGCTCCTACGAGCAGTACTTC | CASQLSGATSSYEQYF
TRBJ2-1 | TRBV6-5 | few | TRBD2 | TGTGCCAGCAGTCTAGGACTAGCGCTGGGCGGATCCTACAATGAGCAGTTCTTC | CASSLGLALGGSYNEQFF
TRBJ2-1 | TRBV6-1 | many | - | TGTGCCAGCAGTGATAGAGGCTCCTACAATGAGCAGTTCTTC | CASSDRGSYNEQFF
TRBJ2-7 | TRBV27 | - | TRBD2 | TGTGCCAGCAGTTTAATCCCGCGGACTAGCGGAGTCTCCTACGAGCAGTACTTC | CASSLIPRTSGVSYEQYF
TRBJ2-3 | TRBV12-3/TRBV12-4 | many | - | TGTGCCAGCAGTTCGCTTGGGAAGGGCACAGATACGCAGTATTTT | CASSSLGKGTDTQYF
TRBJ1-2 | TRBV5-6 | - | - | TGTGCCAGCATGCCCCGCGGCAGGTACTATGGCTACACCTTC | CASMPRGRYYGYTF
TRBJ2-1 | TRBV6-5 | many | - | TGTGCCAGCAGTCGCACCCCTTTGGACAGTGGTTGGTATGAGCAGTTCTTC | CASSRTPLDSGWYEQFF
TRBJ2-1 | TRBV3-1 | few | TRBD2 | TGTGCCAGCAGCCAAACCTCCGGGACTAGCGGACTCAATGAGCAGTTCTTC | CASSQTSGTSGLNEQFF
TRBJ2-2 | TRBV24-1 | - | - | TGTGCCACTCAGGGGAGAACGAACACCGGGGAGCTGTTTTTT | CATQGRTNTGELFF